This record concerns one T cell receptor (beta chain) sequence. Its antigen remains unidentified. This sample stems from a study of T cell responses to AZD1222 COVID-19 vaccine. Study observations and caveats: Donors were largely white British and mainly female; clonal diversity was possibly underestimated.

Profiled with immunoSEQ multiplex PCR; TCRdb holds only in-frame clones, not every one. In the table there are tens of thousands of clones, about 88% of which are singletons. Germline V lookup: CDR1 SGHRS, CDR2 YFSETQ. Trimming removed 4 bases from V and 0 bases from J, with 9 bases in between. This CDR3 spans 14 amino acids. The chain uses TRBV5-1 and TRBJ2-3; weak D call: TRBD2 (6 bases). The sequenced sample was peripheral blood, obtained on day 0 of AZD1222 vaccination. This receptor was obtained from an adult in good health. The CDR3 spells CASSAGPSTDTQYF. CDR3 coding DNA: TGCGCCAGCAGCGCGGGACCGAGCACAGATACGCAGTATTTT.